This T cell receptor beta chain comes out of a study of cytomegalovirus exposure and HLA in healthy donors. Germline V lookup: CDR1 MGHRA, CDR2 YSYEKL. The ends lost 3 bases at V and 6 bases at J; junction bases unmatched: 1. The length of the CDR3 is 12 residues. The PCR employed 60 Vbeta primers together with 13 Jbeta primers. Assay: immunoSEQ multiplex PCR; the TCRdb copy retains only in-frame clones and omits some. The table records some 96,000 clones, 70% to 80% of them present only once. Study-wide results and caveats: Published work reported that the classifier diagnosed cytomegalovirus status with high specificity and sensitivity. An assumption of roughly uniform sequencing depth across donors underlay the presence/absence analyses. For most subjects, TCR beta sequences were reported to predict HLA-A and HLA-B alleles with accuracy. One later analysis reportedly identified an Asian-associated ancestry cluster that showed fewer N-insertions than the approximately 710-donor mean.

A note on this clone: Its antigen is unidentified.

V and J are TRBV4-1 and TRBJ1-2, with 7 bases identical to TRBD1. This TCR was sampled from a female donor in good health and CMV-seronegative. The specimen was PBMCs. For the CDR3, the DNA is TGCGCCAGCAGCCACACAGGGGATGGCTACACCTTC. Protein: CASSHTGDGYTF.